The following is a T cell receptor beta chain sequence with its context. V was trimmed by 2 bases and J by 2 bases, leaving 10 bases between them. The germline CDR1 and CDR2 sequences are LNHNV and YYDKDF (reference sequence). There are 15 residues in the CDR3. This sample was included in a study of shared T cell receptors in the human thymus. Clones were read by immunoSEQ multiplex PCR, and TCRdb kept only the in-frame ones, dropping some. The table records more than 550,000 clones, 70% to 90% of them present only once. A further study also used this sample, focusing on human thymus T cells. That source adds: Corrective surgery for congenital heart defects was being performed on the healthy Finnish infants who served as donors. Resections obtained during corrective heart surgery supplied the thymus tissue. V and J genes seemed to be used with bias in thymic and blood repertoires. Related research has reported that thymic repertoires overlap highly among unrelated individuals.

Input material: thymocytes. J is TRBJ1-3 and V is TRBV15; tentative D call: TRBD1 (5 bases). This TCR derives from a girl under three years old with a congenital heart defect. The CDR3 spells CATSRRAGPGNTIYF. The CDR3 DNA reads TGTGCCACCAGCAGACGAGCAGGGCCTGGAAACACCATATATTTT.